These 9 T cell receptor beta chains share one sample of origin, sequenced in a study of blood T cells in healthy people across ages. For the second PCR, which ran for about 7 to 11 cycles, a sample-barcoded 5' primer and a J-beta primer mix were used. In TCRdb, the 5' RACE reads were re-called with MiXCR into one record per CDR3 protein. The sample consists of under 850,000 distinct CDR3 sequences, around 36% of them appearing once. Source material: blood. The source of these receptors is a man younger than 35 in good health.

This clonotype was seen a handful of times. The chain combines TRBV25-1 with TRBJ1-2, with 7 bases matching TRBD1. Germline V gene data show CDR1 as MGHDK and CDR2 as SYGVNS. This CDR3 contains 13 residues. The V and J ends lost 2 bases and 4 bases, in that order; junction bases with no gene match: 1. The CDR3 here is CASSEGQAYGYTF. The CDR3 DNA reads as TGTGCCAGCAGTGAAGGACAGGCCTATGGCTACACCTTC.

The V call is TRBV4-3, the J call TRBJ2-7, with 12 bases lining up with TRBD2. Germline V gene data show CDR1 as LGHNA and CDR2 as YSLEER. V lost 0 bases to trimming and J lost 7 bases; unmatched junction nucleotides: 4. This CDR3 spans 15 amino acids. CDR3 bases: TGCGCCAGCAGCCAAGAGTGGCTAGCGGGGGGGGAGCAGTACTTC. Protein: CASSQEWLAGGEQYF.

V is TRBV30 and J is TRBJ1-6; 8 nucleotides line up with TRBD1. Germline CDR1 is GTSNPN and CDR2 is SVGIG (reference sequence). Germline trimming cut 3 bases from V and 3 bases from J; bases unmatched to any gene: 10. The CDR3 has 17 residues. DNA for the CDR3: TGTGCCTGGAGAGATTGGACAGGGAGACTCTATAATTCACCCCTCCACTTT. As protein: CAWRDWTGRLYNSPLHF. Full variable domain (rest looked up from reference TRBV30 and TRBJ1-6): SQTIHQWPATLVQPVGSPLSLECTVEGTSNPNLYWYRQAAGRGLQLLFYSVGIGQISSEVPQNLSASRPQDRQFILSSKKLLLSDSGFYLCAWRDWTGRLYNSPLHFGNGTRLTVT.

This clonotype was detected ten times or more. The chain couples TRBV12-3 or TRBV12-4 to TRBJ2-3, with TRBD2 matching 9 bases. CDR3 size: 16 residues. Trimming removed 6 bases from V and 0 bases from J; junction bases left unmatched: 7. This CDR3 is CASRLSGGPSTDTQYF. The CDR3 DNA sequence: TGTGCCAGCAGACTTAGCGGGGGCCCCAGCACAGATACGCAGTATTTT.

The rearrangement uses TRBV4-1 and TRBJ1-5, with D uncertain. V was cut by 1 base and J by 5 bases, with 12 bases left in between. There are 15 residues in the CDR3. Germline values: CDR1 MGHRA, CDR2 YSYEKL. The CDR3 sequence is CASSQGDGDYQPQHF. CDR3 nucleotide sequence: TGCGCCAGCAGCCAAGGAGACGGCGACTATCAGCCCCAGCATTTT.

V and J are TRBV10-3 and TRBJ2-5; D not resolved. CDR3 length: 12 residues. The germline CDR1 and CDR2 sequences are ENHRY and SYGVKD. Trimming removed 11 bases at V and 2 bases at J, with 12 bases between. The CDR3 region has the DNA TGTGCCGCCGTGGGTGGGCAAGAGACCCAGTACTTC. Residues: CAAVGGQETQYF.

There are a few counts of this clonotype. The chain is built from TRBV10-2 and TRBJ2-7; D not resolved. The CDR3 covers 12 residues. Germline loops: CDR1 WSHSY, CDR2 SAAADI. V was shortened by 4 bases and J by 3 bases, with 7 bases between the two germline ends. In DNA form, the CDR3 reads TGCGCCAGCAGTGGTCAGAACTACGAGCAGTACTTC. It encodes CASSGQNYEQYF.

V and J are TRBV20-1 and TRBJ1-5; possibly TRBD1 for D (5 bases). The CDR3 sequence is 13 residues long. Per germline, CDR1 DFQATT and CDR2 SNEGSKA (reference sequence). Trimming took 4 bases from V and 4 from J, leaving 11 bases between them. Here the CDR3 reads CSATGSFNQPQHF. CDR3 DNA: TGCAGTGCTACAGGGTCTTTTAATCAGCCCCAGCATTTT.

J is TRBJ1-1 and V is TRBV29-1; D remains ambiguous. V gave up 5 bases and J gave up 0 bases, with 10 bases separating them. The CDR3 extends over 13 amino acids. The germline CDR1 and CDR2 sequences are SQVTM and ANQGSEA. CDR3 sequence (DNA): TGCAGCGTTTATGGGCAGATGAACACTGAAGCTTTCTTT. Amino acid sequence: CSVYGQMNTEAFF.